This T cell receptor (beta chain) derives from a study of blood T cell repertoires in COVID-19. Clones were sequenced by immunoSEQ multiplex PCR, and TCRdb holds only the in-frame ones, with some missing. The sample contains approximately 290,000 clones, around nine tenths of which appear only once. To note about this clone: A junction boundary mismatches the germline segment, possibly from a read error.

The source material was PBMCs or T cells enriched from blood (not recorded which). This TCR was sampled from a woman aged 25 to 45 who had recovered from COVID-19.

In nucleotides, the CDR3 is TGTGCCAGCACCTTACAAGGGGCCTCTGGAAACACCATATATTTT. Its translation is CASTLQGASGNTIYF. The chain is built from TRBV11-2 and TRBJ1-3; a weak D match, TRBD1 (5 bases). CDR3 length: 15 residues. The germline V gene has CDR1 SGHAT and CDR2 FQNNGV.